A selection of T cell receptor beta chains follows, all from one sample in a study of cytotoxic CD8 clonotypes in ibrutinib-treated CLL. The table came from immunoSEQ multiplex PCR; TCRdb's copy has only in-frame clones and leaves some out. The sample consists of some 140,000 clones, less than 95% of them appearing once. The source was PBMCs, collected after 12 months of ibrutinib treatment. All receptors come from a human donor with chronic lymphocytic leukemia. Each CDR3 is given with its conserved first and last residue. A D gene is named only where the DNA matches it firmly. Not every row has a clone size; where given, it reads once, few, many or a size class.

clone_size: -; d_call: TRBD1; v_call: TRBV18; j_call: TRBJ1-1; cdr3_nt: TGTGCCAGCCTAGGGGGGGACAGGGGAGAAGCTTTCTTT; cdr3_aa: CASLGGDRGEAFF
clone_size: -; d_call: -; v_call: TRBV21-1; j_call: TRBJ2-3; cdr3_nt: TGTGCCAGCAGCAAATGGGGTCCGGGACTAGCGGGAGTTTCGATTCGCACAGATACGCAGTATTTT; cdr3_aa: CASSKWGPGLAGVSIRTDTQYF
clone_size: -; d_call: -; v_call: TRBV5-6; j_call: TRBJ2-1; cdr3_nt: TGTGCCAGCAGCTACAGGGATTGGAACAATGAGCAGTTCTTC; cdr3_aa: CASSYRDWNNEQFF
clone_size: -; d_call: TRBD2; v_call: TRBV6-4; j_call: TRBJ2-1; cdr3_nt: TGTGCCAGCAGTGACTCGGTGGGCGGGAGAAACAATGAGCAGTTCTTC; cdr3_aa: CASSDSVGGRNNEQFF
clone_size: once; d_call: -; v_call: TRBV28; j_call: TRBJ1-2; cdr3_nt: TGTGCCAGCAGTTTGAACTATGGCTACACCTTC; cdr3_aa: CASSLNYGYTF
clone_size: -; d_call: -; v_call: TRBV15; j_call: TRBJ1-1; cdr3_nt: TGTGCCACCAGCCGAGAGGGGGGCACTGAAGCTTTCTTT; cdr3_aa: CATSREGGTEAFF
clone_size: -; d_call: -; v_call: TRBV4-1; j_call: TRBJ2-1; cdr3_nt: TGCGCCAGCAGCCAAGAGGTGGCAGGCCAGGGTGAGCAGTTCTTC; cdr3_aa: CASSQEVAGQGEQFF
clone_size: -; d_call: TRBD1; v_call: TRBV7-3; j_call: TRBJ2-5; cdr3_nt: TGTGCCAGCAGCTCATCCGGGACAGGGGAAGAGACCCAGTACTTC; cdr3_aa: CASSSSGTGEETQYF
clone_size: -; d_call: TRBD2; v_call: TRBV5-1; j_call: TRBJ2-2; cdr3_nt: TGCGCCAGCAGCCGAACCGGGACTAGCGGGAGCACCGGGGAGCTGTTTTTT; cdr3_aa: CASSRTGTSGSTGELFF
clone_size: -; d_call: -; v_call: TRBV5-4; j_call: TRBJ1-5; cdr3_nt: TGTGCCAGCAGCCGCGGGGGGGATGGACAGCCCCAGCATTTT; cdr3_aa: CASSRGGDGQPQHF
clone_size: -; d_call: TRBD2; v_call: TRBV19; j_call: TRBJ2-3; cdr3_nt: TGTGCCAGTAGTATGGGGGGGAGTGGTGGAGATACGCAGTATTTT; cdr3_aa: CASSMGGSGGDTQYF
clone_size: -; d_call: -; v_call: TRBV5-1; j_call: TRBJ2-5; cdr3_nt: TGCGCCAGCAGCCTGGGGGTGGAGACCCAGTACTTC; cdr3_aa: CASSLGVETQYF
clone_size: -; d_call: TRBD2; v_call: TRBV9; j_call: TRBJ2-5; cdr3_nt: TGTGCCAGCAGCGTACTTAGCGGGAGGGAAGAGACCCAGTACTTC; cdr3_aa: CASSVLSGREETQYF
clone_size: -; d_call: -; v_call: TRBV27; j_call: TRBJ2-2; cdr3_nt: TGTGCCAGCAAAGGACAGTTTATCGGGGAGCTGTTTTTT; cdr3_aa: CASKGQFIGELFF
clone_size: -; d_call: -; v_call: TRBV14; j_call: TRBJ2-3; cdr3_nt: TGTGCCAGCAGCCACTTCCCTGACAGGTACACAGATACGCAGTATTTT; cdr3_aa: CASSHFPDRYTDTQYF
clone_size: once; d_call: -; v_call: TRBV11-2; j_call: TRBJ2-1; cdr3_nt: TGTGCCAGCAGCCCCGGCGGAGTAGAGGTTCGGTTCTTC; cdr3_aa: CASSPGGVEVRFF
clone_size: -; d_call: -; v_call: TRBV7-9; j_call: TRBJ1-4; cdr3_nt: TGTGCCAGCGCATTTGCTATGGATGAAAAACTGTTTTTT; cdr3_aa: CASAFAMDEKLFF
clone_size: -; d_call: TRBD1; v_call: TRBV30; j_call: TRBJ1-2; cdr3_nt: TGTGCCTGGAGTGTGCAGGGGGCCTATGGCTACACCTTC; cdr3_aa: CAWSVQGAYGYTF
clone_size: -; d_call: -; v_call: TRBV14; j_call: TRBJ2-7; cdr3_nt: TGTGCCAGCAGCCATGATCGGTACGAGCAGTACTTC; cdr3_aa: CASSHDRYEQYF
clone_size: -; d_call: TRBD1; v_call: TRBV5-5; j_call: TRBJ1-2; cdr3_nt: TGTGCCAGCAGCCGGGACAGGGGCGATGGCTACACCTTC; cdr3_aa: CASSRDRGDGYTF
clone_size: once; d_call: -; v_call: TRBV5-4; j_call: TRBJ1-2; cdr3_nt: TGTGCCAGCGGTGGGGGGAGCTATGGCTACACCTTC; cdr3_aa: CASGGGSYGYTF
clone_size: -; d_call: -; v_call: TRBV19; j_call: TRBJ1-4; cdr3_nt: TGTGCCAGTAGTATGCCCCCCGAAAAACTGTTTTTT; cdr3_aa: CASSMPPEKLFF
clone_size: -; d_call: -; v_call: TRBV7-9; j_call: TRBJ1-2; cdr3_nt: TGTGCCAGCAGCTGGGGGACGGAGATAAACTATGGCTACACCTTC; cdr3_aa: CASSWGTEINYGYTF
clone_size: -; d_call: -; v_call: TRBV10-3; j_call: TRBJ1-1; cdr3_nt: TGTGCCATGTCCGTGGGTACCAACACTGAAGCTTTCTTT; cdr3_aa: CAMSVGTNTEAFF
clone_size: -; d_call: -; v_call: TRBV7-2; j_call: TRBJ2-1; cdr3_nt: TGTGCCAGCAGCAACGCCGGGACTCCGAGAAATGAGCAGTTCTTC; cdr3_aa: CASSNAGTPRNEQFF
clone_size: -; d_call: TRBD1; v_call: TRBV14; j_call: TRBJ2-3; cdr3_nt: TGTGCCAGCAGCCCCATGGGACAGGGAGGGGATACGCAGTATTTT; cdr3_aa: CASSPMGQGGDTQYF
clone_size: -; d_call: -; v_call: TRBV7-8; j_call: TRBJ1-5; cdr3_nt: TGTGCCAGCAGCTTAAGCCCAGCGAACCTTAATCAGCCCCAGCATTTT; cdr3_aa: CASSLSPANLNQPQHF
clone_size: -; d_call: -; v_call: TRBV11-2; j_call: TRBJ2-7; cdr3_nt: TGTGCCAGCAGCTCACTCCAGTCGGGTTCCGAGCAGTACTTC; cdr3_aa: CASSSLQSGSEQYF
clone_size: once; d_call: -; v_call: TRBV6-5; j_call: TRBJ2-6; cdr3_nt: TGTGCCAGCAGAGCCATCTCTGGGGCCAACGTCCTGACTTTC; cdr3_aa: CASRAISGANVLTF
clone_size: -; d_call: TRBD2; v_call: TRBV11-3; j_call: TRBJ2-1; cdr3_nt: TGTGCCAGCAGCTTAGATTTTCCGGCGGGAGGGGGAATTGAGCAGTTCTTC; cdr3_aa: CASSLDFPAGGGIEQFF
clone_size: -; d_call: -; v_call: TRBV7-9; j_call: TRBJ1-1; cdr3_nt: TGTGCCAGCAGCCCCTCGGGTAATTCTGAAGCTTTCTTT; cdr3_aa: CASSPSGNSEAFF
clone_size: -; d_call: TRBD1; v_call: TRBV19; j_call: TRBJ1-1; cdr3_nt: TGTGCCAGTAGTCGGAAGGGACAGGGAGGGAGGATCACTGAAGCTTTCTTT; cdr3_aa: CASSRKGQGGRITEAFF
clone_size: -; d_call: -; v_call: TRBV29-1; j_call: TRBJ1-1; cdr3_nt: TGCAGCGTTCCCACGGGGGGCGACACTGAAGCTTTCTTT; cdr3_aa: CSVPTGGDTEAFF
clone_size: -; d_call: -; v_call: TRBV6-5; j_call: TRBJ1-1; cdr3_nt: TGTGCCAGCAGTCTGTGGACTCCCACTGAAGCTTTCTTT; cdr3_aa: CASSLWTPTEAFF
clone_size: -; d_call: TRBD1; v_call: TRBV2; j_call: TRBJ2-1; cdr3_nt: TGTGCCAGCAGTGATCTGGGGACAGGGGGCATTGAGCAGTTCTTC; cdr3_aa: CASSDLGTGGIEQFF
clone_size: -; d_call: -; v_call: TRBV27; j_call: TRBJ2-7; cdr3_nt: TGTGCCAGCAGTCGGGACGGCTCCTACGAGCAGTACTTC; cdr3_aa: CASSRDGSYEQYF
clone_size: -; d_call: -; v_call: TRBV21-1; j_call: TRBJ1-4; cdr3_nt: TGTGCCAGCAGCAAGACCGGAACTAATGAAAAACTGTTTTTT; cdr3_aa: CASSKTGTNEKLFF
clone_size: once; d_call: TRBD2; v_call: TRBV11-2; j_call: TRBJ2-7; cdr3_nt: TGTGCCAGCAGCCAACGGCAGGGGAGCGGGGGCTCCTACGAGCAGTACTTC; cdr3_aa: CASSQRQGSGGSYEQYF
clone_size: once; d_call: -; v_call: TRBV9; j_call: TRBJ2-7; cdr3_nt: TGTGCCAGCAGCGAGGGGGGCGGTTTGAGTGAGCAGTACTTC; cdr3_aa: CASSEGGGLSEQYF
clone_size: -; d_call: TRBD1; v_call: TRBV7-2; j_call: TRBJ2-3; cdr3_nt: TGTGCCAGCAGCGCGACAGGGACCACAGATACGCAGTATTTT; cdr3_aa: CASSATGTTDTQYF
clone_size: -; d_call: -; v_call: TRBV7-2; j_call: TRBJ2-1; cdr3_nt: TGTGCCAGCACTTCAGGGGGGACCCAAGGGAATGAGCAGTTCTTC; cdr3_aa: CASTSGGTQGNEQFF
clone_size: -; d_call: TRBD2; v_call: TRBV2; j_call: TRBJ2-7; cdr3_nt: TGTGCCAGCACTGTGGGGACTAGCCAGATATTCTCCTACGAGCAGTACTTC; cdr3_aa: CASTVGTSQIFSYEQYF
clone_size: -; d_call: -; v_call: TRBV19; j_call: TRBJ2-1; cdr3_nt: TGTGCCAGCGACCCAGGGAAATCCTACAATGAGCAGTTCTTC; cdr3_aa: CASDPGKSYNEQFF
clone_size: -; d_call: -; v_call: TRBV27; j_call: TRBJ2-1; cdr3_nt: TGTGCCAGCAGTTTAAATTATGCGGGAAGCTCCTACAATGAGCAGTTCTTC; cdr3_aa: CASSLNYAGSSYNEQFF
clone_size: -; d_call: -; v_call: TRBV30; j_call: TRBJ2-5; cdr3_nt: TGTGCCTGGAATCCGCTGGCACAAGAGACCCAGTACTTC; cdr3_aa: CAWNPLAQETQYF
clone_size: -; d_call: -; v_call: TRBV11-2; j_call: TRBJ1-1; cdr3_nt: TGTGCCAGCAGCTTTAATCCCAGAGGGACTGAAGCTTTCTTT; cdr3_aa: CASSFNPRGTEAFF
clone_size: -; d_call: -; v_call: TRBV5-1; j_call: TRBJ2-7; cdr3_nt: TGCGCCAGCAGCTCTCAGGGAGGCGAGCAGTACTTC; cdr3_aa: CASSSQGGEQYF
clone_size: once; d_call: -; v_call: TRBV4-3; j_call: TRBJ1-1; cdr3_nt: TGCGCCAGCAGCCAGGACCCCTGGACGGCTACGAACACTGAAGCTTTCTTT; cdr3_aa: CASSQDPWTATNTEAFF
clone_size: -; d_call: TRBD1; v_call: TRBV10-1; j_call: TRBJ2-3; cdr3_nt: TGCGCCAGCAGTGGTTTGGGGACAGGCGGCACAGATACGCAGTATTTT; cdr3_aa: CASSGLGTGGTDTQYF
clone_size: once; d_call: -; v_call: TRBV6-5; j_call: TRBJ2-2; cdr3_nt: TGTGCCAGCAGCTCCGGACGGATGAACACCGGGGAGCTGTTTTTT; cdr3_aa: CASSSGRMNTGELFF
clone_size: -; d_call: TRBD2; v_call: TRBV27; j_call: TRBJ2-1; cdr3_nt: TGTGCCAGCACCCTGACTAGCGGGAGCGGCAGGGAGCAGTTCTTC; cdr3_aa: CASTLTSGSGREQFF
clone_size: -; d_call: TRBD2; v_call: TRBV5-4; j_call: TRBJ2-7; cdr3_nt: TGTGCCAGCAGCAATCAGCGGGAAGGGTACGAGCAGTACTTC; cdr3_aa: CASSNQREGYEQYF
clone_size: -; d_call: -; v_call: TRBV9; j_call: TRBJ2-6; cdr3_nt: TGTGCCAGCAGCCACGGAAACTCTGGGGCCAACGTCCTGACTTTC; cdr3_aa: CASSHGNSGANVLTF
clone_size: -; d_call: TRBD1; v_call: TRBV18; j_call: TRBJ1-5; cdr3_nt: TGTGCCAGCTCACCGGACGACAGGGTACAGCCCCAGCATTTT; cdr3_aa: CASSPDDRVQPQHF
clone_size: -; d_call: -; v_call: TRBV4-3; j_call: TRBJ2-7; cdr3_nt: TGCGCCAGCAGCCAACCCCGGGACTCCTCTTTCTACGAGCAGTACTTC; cdr3_aa: CASSQPRDSSFYEQYF